The clone carrying this T cell receptor beta chain appeared once. Antigen specificity is unknown. J lost 7 bases, V lost 3 bases, and 3 bases had no gene match. Germline CDR1 reads LNHDA; CDR2 reads SQIVND (reference sequence). The CDR3 totals 13 residues. Here immunoSEQ multiplex PCR was the method, and the copy in TCRdb shows in-frame clones only, minus some. Of 72,000 or so clones listed, about 83% are singletons. This specimen belongs to a study of T cells in localized non-small cell lung cancer. Findings and limits, study-wide: The study detected a median roughly 61 of the top 100 tumor clones in adjacent lung. The highest T cell clonality was in uninvolved adjacent lung, above tumor.

The sample in question was peripheral blood, obtained before any cancer treatment. This receptor was identified in an older female donor with stage I lung adenocarcinoma. The chain uses TRBV19 and TRBJ1-2, with TRBD1 identical over 9 bases. CDR3 DNA: TGTGCCAGTAGTATGACAGGGGGTACTGGCTACACCTTC. Translation: CASSMTGGTGYTF.